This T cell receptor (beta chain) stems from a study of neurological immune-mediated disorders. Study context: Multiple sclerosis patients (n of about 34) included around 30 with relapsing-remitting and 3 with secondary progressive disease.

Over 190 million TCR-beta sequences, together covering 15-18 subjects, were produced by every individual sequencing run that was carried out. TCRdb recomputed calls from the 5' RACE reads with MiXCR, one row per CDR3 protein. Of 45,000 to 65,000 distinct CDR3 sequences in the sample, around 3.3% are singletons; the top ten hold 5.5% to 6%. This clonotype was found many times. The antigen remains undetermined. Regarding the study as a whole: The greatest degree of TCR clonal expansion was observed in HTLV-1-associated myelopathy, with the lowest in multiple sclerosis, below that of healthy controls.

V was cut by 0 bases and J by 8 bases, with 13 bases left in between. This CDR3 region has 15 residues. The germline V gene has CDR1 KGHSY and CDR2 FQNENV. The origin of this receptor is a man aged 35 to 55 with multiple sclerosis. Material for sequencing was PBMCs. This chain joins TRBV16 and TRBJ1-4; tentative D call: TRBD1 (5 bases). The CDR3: CASSQSSGGGEKLFF. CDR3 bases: TGTGCCAGCAGCCAATCGTCTGGGGGTGGAGAAAAACTGTTTTTT. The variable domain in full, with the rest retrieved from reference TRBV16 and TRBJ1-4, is GEEVAQTPKHLVRGEGQKAKLYCAPIKGHSYVFWYQQVLKNEFKFLISFQNENVFDETGMPKERFSAKCLPNSPCSLEIQATKLEDSAVYFCASSQSSGGGEKLFFGSGTQLSVL.